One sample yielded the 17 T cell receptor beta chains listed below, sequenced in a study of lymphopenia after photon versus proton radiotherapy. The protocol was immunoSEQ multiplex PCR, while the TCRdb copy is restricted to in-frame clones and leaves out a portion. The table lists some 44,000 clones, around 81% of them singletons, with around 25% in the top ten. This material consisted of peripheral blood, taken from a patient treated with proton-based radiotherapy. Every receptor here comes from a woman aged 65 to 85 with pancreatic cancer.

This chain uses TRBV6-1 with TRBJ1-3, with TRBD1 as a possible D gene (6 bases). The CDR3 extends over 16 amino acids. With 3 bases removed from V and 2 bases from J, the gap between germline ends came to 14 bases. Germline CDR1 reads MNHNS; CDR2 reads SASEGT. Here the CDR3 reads CASSEATGFAGNTIYF. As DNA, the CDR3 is TGTGCCAGCAGTGAGGCCACAGGGTTTGCTGGAAACACCATATATTTT.

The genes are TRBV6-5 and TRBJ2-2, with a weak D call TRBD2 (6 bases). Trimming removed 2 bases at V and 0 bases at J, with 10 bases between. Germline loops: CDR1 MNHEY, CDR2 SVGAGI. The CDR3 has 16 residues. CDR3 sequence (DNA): TGTGCCAGCAGTTACGATGCGGGGACGAACACCGGGGAGCTGTTTTTT. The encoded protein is CASSYDAGTNTGELFF.

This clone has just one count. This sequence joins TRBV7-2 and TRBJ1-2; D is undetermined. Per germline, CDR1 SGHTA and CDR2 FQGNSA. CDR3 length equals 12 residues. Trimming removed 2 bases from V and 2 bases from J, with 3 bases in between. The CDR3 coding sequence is TGTGCCAGCAGCTTATCAAACTATGGCTACACCTTC. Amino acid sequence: CASSLSNYGYTF.

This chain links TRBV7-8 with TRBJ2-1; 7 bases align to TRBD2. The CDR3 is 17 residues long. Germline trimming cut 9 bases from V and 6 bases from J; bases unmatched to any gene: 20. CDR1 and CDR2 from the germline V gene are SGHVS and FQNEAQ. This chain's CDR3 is CASTAFSGGRVSNEQFF. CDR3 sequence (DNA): TGTGCCAGTACCGCCTTTTCCGGCGGGAGAGTCTCCAATGAGCAGTTCTTC.

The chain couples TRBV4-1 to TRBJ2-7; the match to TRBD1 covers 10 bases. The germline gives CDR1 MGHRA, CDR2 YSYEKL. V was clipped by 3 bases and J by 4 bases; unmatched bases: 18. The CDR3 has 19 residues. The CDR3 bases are TGCGCCAGCAGCCACCTGACAGGGGGCGAGGTAGCCCGTTCTTACGAGCAGTACTTC. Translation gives CASSHLTGGEVARSYEQYF.

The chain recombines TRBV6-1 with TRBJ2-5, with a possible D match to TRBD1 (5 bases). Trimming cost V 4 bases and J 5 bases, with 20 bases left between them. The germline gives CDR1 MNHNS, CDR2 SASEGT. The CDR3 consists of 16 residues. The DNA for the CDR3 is TGTGCCAGCAGTGCTGACAGTACAAGGAGATCGGAGACCCAGTACTTC. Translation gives CASSADSTRRSETQYF.

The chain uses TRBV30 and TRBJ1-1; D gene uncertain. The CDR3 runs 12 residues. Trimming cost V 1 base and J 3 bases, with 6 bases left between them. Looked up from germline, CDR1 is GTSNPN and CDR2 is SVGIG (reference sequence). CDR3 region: CAWSDGYTEAFF. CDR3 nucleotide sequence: TGTGCCTGGAGTGACGGGTACACTGAAGCTTTCTTT.

The CDR3 coding sequence is TGTGCCAGCAGTTTCTACGGCGTGGGGACCCAGTACTTC. The encoded protein is CASSFYGVGTQYF. V usage is TRBV27 and J usage is TRBJ2-5; D is unclear. V lost 3 bases and J 7 bases, leaving 12 bases between the germline ends. The CDR3 consists of 13 residues. From germline, CDR1 is MNHEY and CDR2 SMNVEV (reference sequence).

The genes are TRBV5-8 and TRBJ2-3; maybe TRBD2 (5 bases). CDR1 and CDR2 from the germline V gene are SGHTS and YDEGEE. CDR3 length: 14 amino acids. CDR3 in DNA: TGTGCTGACGTACGGGGATATAGCACAGATACGCAGTATTTT. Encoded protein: CADVRGYSTDTQYF.

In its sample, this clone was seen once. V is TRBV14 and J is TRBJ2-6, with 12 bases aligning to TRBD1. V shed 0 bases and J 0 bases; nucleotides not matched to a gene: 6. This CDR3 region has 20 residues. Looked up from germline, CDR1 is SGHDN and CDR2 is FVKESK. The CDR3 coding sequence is TGTGCCAGCAGCCAAGAGTTCGGGACAGGGGGCCTCTCTGGGGCCAACGTCCTGACTTTC. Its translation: CASSQEFGTGGLSGANVLTF.

In DNA, the CDR3 is TGTGCCAGCAAGTTAAATACCCAGGGGAACACTGAAGCTTTCTTT. Translating it yields CASKLNTQGNTEAFF. The rearrangement links TRBV6-5 to TRBJ1-1, with D perhaps matching TRBD1 (5 bases). V lost 7 bases and J lost 1, with 16 bases in between. CDR3 length equals 15 residues. Germline CDR1 is MNHEY and CDR2 is SVGAGI.

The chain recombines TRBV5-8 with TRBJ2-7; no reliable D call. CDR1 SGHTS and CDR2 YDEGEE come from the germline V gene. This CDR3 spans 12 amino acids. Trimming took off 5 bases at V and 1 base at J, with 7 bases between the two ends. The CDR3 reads CASRDGSYEQYF. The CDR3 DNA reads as TGTGCCAGCAGGGACGGTTCCTACGAGCAGTACTTC.

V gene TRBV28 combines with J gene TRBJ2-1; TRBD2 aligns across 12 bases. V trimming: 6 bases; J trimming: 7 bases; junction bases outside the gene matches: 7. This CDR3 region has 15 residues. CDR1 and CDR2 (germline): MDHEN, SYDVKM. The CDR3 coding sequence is TGTGCCAGCAGCCCGCCGACTAGCGGGAGAAATGAGCAGTTCTTC. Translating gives CASSPPTSGRNEQFF.

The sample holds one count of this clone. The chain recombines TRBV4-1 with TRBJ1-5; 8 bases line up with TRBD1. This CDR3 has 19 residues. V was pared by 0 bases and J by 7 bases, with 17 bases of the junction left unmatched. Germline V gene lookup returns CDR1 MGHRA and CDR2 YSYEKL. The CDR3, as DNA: TGCGCCAGCAGCCAAGAAGAGGGGCAGGGGGCACATACTGGCCAGCCCCAGCATTTT. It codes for CASSQEEGQGAHTGQPQHF.

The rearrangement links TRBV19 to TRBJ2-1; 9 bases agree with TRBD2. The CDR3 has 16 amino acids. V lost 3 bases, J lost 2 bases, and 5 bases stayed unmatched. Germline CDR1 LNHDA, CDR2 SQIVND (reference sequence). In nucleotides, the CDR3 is TGTGCCAGTAGTATGAGGGCTAGCGGGACCTACAATGAGCAGTTCTTC. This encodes CASSMRASGTYNEQFF.

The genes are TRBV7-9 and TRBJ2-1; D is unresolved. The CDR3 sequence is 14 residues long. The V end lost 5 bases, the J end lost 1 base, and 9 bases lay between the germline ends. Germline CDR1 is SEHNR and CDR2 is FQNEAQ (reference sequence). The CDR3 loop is CASSRGSSYNEQFF. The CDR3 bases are TGTGCCAGCAGCCGAGGTAGTTCCTACAATGAGCAGTTCTTC.

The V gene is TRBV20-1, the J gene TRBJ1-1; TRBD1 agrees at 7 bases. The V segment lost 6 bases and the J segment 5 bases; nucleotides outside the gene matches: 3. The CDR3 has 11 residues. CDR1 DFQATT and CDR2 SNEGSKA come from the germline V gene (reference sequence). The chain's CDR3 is CSAPRGTEAFF. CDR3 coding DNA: TGCAGTGCCCCCAGGGGGACTGAAGCTTTCTTT.